These T cell receptor beta chains were read from a single sample in a study of lymphopenia after photon versus proton radiotherapy. Assay: immunoSEQ multiplex PCR; the TCRdb copy retains only in-frame clones and omits some. The table lists 42,000 or so clones, around 86% of them singletons. The starting material was peripheral blood, obtained from a patient treated with proton-based radiotherapy. The receptors come from a woman in her sixties or seventies with pancreatic cancer. Each CDR3 is given with its conserved first and last residue. Fields, in order: J gene, D gene, V gene, clone size, CDR3 protein, CDR3 DNA. D genes are given only for firm matches. Clone size appears in some rows only: once, few, many, or a class for an expanded clone.

J gene: TRBJ1-2
D gene: TRBD1
V gene: TRBV6-5
clone size: once
CDR3 protein: CASRQGLNYGYTF
CDR3 DNA: TGTGCCAGCCGACAGGGCTTAAACTATGGCTACACCTTC

J gene: TRBJ2-7
D gene: NA
V gene: TRBV29-1
clone size: NA
CDR3 protein: CSVEGRGGRGEQYF
CDR3 DNA: TGCAGCGTTGAAGGTCGAGGGGGACGGGGGGAGCAGTACTTC

J gene: TRBJ1-1
D gene: TRBD1
V gene: TRBV2
clone size: NA
CDR3 protein: CASSADRGLSILAFF
CDR3 DNA: TGTGCCAGCAGTGCCGACAGGGGGCTTAGTATTTTAGCTTTCTTT

J gene: TRBJ2-1
D gene: NA
V gene: TRBV6-4
clone size: NA
CDR3 protein: CASSPLGRRNEQFF
CDR3 DNA: TGTGCCAGCAGTCCCCTAGGGAGGAGGAATGAGCAGTTCTTC

J gene: TRBJ1-4
D gene: NA
V gene: TRBV9
clone size: NA
CDR3 protein: CASSVGGGEEKLFF
CDR3 DNA: TGTGCCAGCAGCGTAGGCGGGGGGGAAGAAAAACTGTTTTTT

J gene: TRBJ2-5
D gene: NA
V gene: TRBV29-1
clone size: few
CDR3 protein: CSVMGGAQETQYF
CDR3 DNA: TGCAGCGTCATGGGGGGAGCCCAAGAGACCCAGTACTTC

J gene: TRBJ2-1
D gene: NA
V gene: TRBV4-3
clone size: few
CDR3 protein: CASSPDGYNEQFF
CDR3 DNA: TGCGCCAGCAGTCCGGACGGTTACAATGAGCAGTTCTTC

J gene: TRBJ2-3
D gene: NA
V gene: TRBV7-9
clone size: NA
CDR3 protein: CASSFRGTDTQYF
CDR3 DNA: TGTGCCAGCAGCTTTCGCGGCACAGATACGCAGTATTTT

J gene: TRBJ2-7
D gene: NA
V gene: TRBV11-2
clone size: NA
CDR3 protein: CASSLVASGAYEQYF
CDR3 DNA: TGTGCCAGCAGCTTAGTAGCCTCAGGGGCCTACGAGCAGTACTTC

J gene: TRBJ2-3
D gene: NA
V gene: TRBV28
clone size: NA
CDR3 protein: CASSLSHPGTDTQYF
CDR3 DNA: TGTGCCAGCAGTTTATCTCATCCCGGCACAGATACGCAGTATTTT

J gene: TRBJ1-2
D gene: NA
V gene: TRBV7-2
clone size: NA
CDR3 protein: CASSPMTGLAGYTF
CDR3 DNA: TGTGCCAGCAGCCCTATGACAGGCCTCGCGGGCTACACCTTC

J gene: TRBJ2-5
D gene: TRBD2
V gene: TRBV2
clone size: NA
CDR3 protein: CATGVSGVSTGTGRLQETQYF
CDR3 DNA: TGTGCCACGGGTGTTAGCGGGGTCTCCACAGGCACCGGGCGTTTACAAGAGACCCAGTACTTC

J gene: TRBJ2-7
D gene: TRBD2
V gene: TRBV5-6
clone size: NA
CDR3 protein: CASSLDGGTRPDEQYF
CDR3 DNA: TGTGCCAGCAGCTTGGATGGAGGGACTAGGCCAGACGAGCAGTACTTC

J gene: TRBJ2-3
D gene: NA
V gene: TRBV29-1
clone size: few
CDR3 protein: CSVEEGGKGTDTQYF
CDR3 DNA: TGCAGCGTTGAAGAAGGCGGGAAAGGCACAGATACGCAGTATTTT

J gene: TRBJ2-1
D gene: NA
V gene: TRBV25-1
clone size: NA
CDR3 protein: CASSEGGLPNEQFF
CDR3 DNA: TGTGCCAGCAGTGAAGGTGGGCTCCCGAATGAGCAGTTCTTC

J gene: TRBJ2-2
D gene: NA
V gene: TRBV7-8
clone size: NA
CDR3 protein: CASSFVGGGTGELFF
CDR3 DNA: TGTGCCAGCAGCTTCGTGGGAGGGGGCACCGGGGAGCTGTTTTTT

J gene: TRBJ2-4
D gene: TRBD1
V gene: TRBV19
clone size: few
CDR3 protein: CASSSARDSTYIQYF
CDR3 DNA: TGTGCCAGTTCGTCAGCCCGGGACAGCACGTACATTCAGTACTTC

J gene: TRBJ2-5
D gene: NA
V gene: TRBV6-5
clone size: NA
CDR3 protein: CASMGGATGEETQYF
CDR3 DNA: TGTGCCAGCATGGGGGGGGCGACAGGCGAAGAGACCCAGTACTTC

J gene: TRBJ2-2
D gene: TRBD2
V gene: TRBV11-3
clone size: NA
CDR3 protein: CASLTSGRAGELFF
CDR3 DNA: TGTGCCAGCCTTACTAGCGGGAGGGCCGGGGAGCTGTTTTTT

J gene: TRBJ2-3
D gene: TRBD1
V gene: TRBV19
clone size: NA
CDR3 protein: CASSTRTGHWATQYF
CDR3 DNA: TGTGCCAGTAGTACCCGGACAGGTCACTGGGCTACGCAGTATTTT

J gene: TRBJ1-2
D gene: NA
V gene: TRBV29-1
clone size: NA
CDR3 protein: CSVEEQGLGRGYTF
CDR3 DNA: TGCAGCGTTGAAGAGCAGGGCTTGGGACGGGGCTACACCTTC

J gene: TRBJ2-7
D gene: NA
V gene: TRBV5-1
clone size: NA
CDR3 protein: CASSLLPGEAYEQYF
CDR3 DNA: TGCGCCAGCAGCTTGCTCCCGGGAGAGGCTTACGAGCAGTACTTC

J gene: TRBJ2-3
D gene: TRBD2
V gene: TRBV9
clone size: NA
CDR3 protein: CASSVVPGGRATDTQYF
CDR3 DNA: TGTGCCAGCAGCGTAGTTCCGGGCGGGAGAGCCACAGATACGCAGTATTTT

J gene: TRBJ1-2
D gene: NA
V gene: TRBV27
clone size: few
CDR3 protein: CASSSPGSTRGYTF
CDR3 DNA: TGTGCCAGCAGTTCACCAGGGTCGACCCGAGGCTACACCTTC

J gene: TRBJ1-1
D gene: NA
V gene: TRBV7-8
clone size: NA
CDR3 protein: CASSEGGITEAFF
CDR3 DNA: TGTGCCAGCAGCGAAGGGGGGATCACTGAAGCTTTCTTT

J gene: TRBJ2-1
D gene: TRBD2
V gene: TRBV18
clone size: NA
CDR3 protein: CASSPLPLAGVNEQFF
CDR3 DNA: TGTGCCAGCTCACCACTCCCACTAGCGGGAGTCAATGAGCAGTTCTTC